This T cell receptor beta chain was profiled in a study of shared clonotypes between healthy human individuals. Across the whole study: Each donor's CD4 naive and CD4 memory cells filled three plates apiece, CD8 naive two, and CD8 memory one. Study-wide results and caveats: Generally, naive subsets (rather than memory subsets) showed larger estimated richness. Sampling involved blood alone; tissue repertoires likely differ.

With respect to this clone: The antigen remains undetermined.

This table comes from immunoSEQ multiplex PCR, and its TCRdb copy is limited to in-frame clones, with some not included. The sample carries around 700,000 clones, about two thirds recorded once. The J segment lost 0 bases and the V segment lost 6 bases, leaving 8 bases of the junction unmatched. This CDR3 has 16 amino acids. CDR1 is KGHSH and CDR2 is LQKENI in the germline V gene. This sequence was found in a woman in her 30s in good health. What was sequenced was memory CD4+ T cells sorted from blood. The subset here: CD45RA-negative fraction. The gene calls are TRBV18 and TRBJ1-3; 7 positions match TRBD1. CDR3 nucleotide sequence: TGTGCCAGCTCCCCCACAGGGGTCCCCTCTGGAAACACCATATATTTT. This translates into CASSPTGVPSGNTIYF.